This record covers a single T cell receptor beta chain. The CDR3 has 15 amino acids. Germline V gene lookup returns CDR1 SGHRS and CDR2 YFSETQ. V lost 4 bases and J lost 3; bases outside the gene matches: 5. TCRdb's copy holds only in-frame clones and misses some; the assay was immunoSEQ multiplex PCR. Among 130,000 or so clones listed, about nine tenths were seen once. This sample is drawn from a study of blood T cell repertoires in COVID-19. What was sequenced was peripheral blood. J is TRBJ1-3 and V is TRBV5-1, with 9 bases matching TRBD1. The receptor was derived from a man aged 35 to 55 with acute or convalescent COVID-19. The CDR3 spells CASSTTTGGGNTIYF. The CDR3 DNA sequence: TGCGCCAGCAGCACCACGACAGGGGGTGGAAACACCATATATTTT.